This record concerns one T cell receptor (beta chain) sequence. Its cognate antigen is unknown. TCR beta libraries were prepared from cDNA with unique molecular identifiers. One entry per CDR3 protein, called by TCRdb with MiXCR from the PCR reads. The profile shows 700,000 to 900,000 distinct CDR3 sequences, about half of them singletons. The data derive from a study of post-analysis software for immune sequencing data. Study context: Relapsing-remitting, secondary progressive and progressive-relapsing multiple sclerosis courses were included.

With 0 bases removed from V and 4 bases from J, the gap between germline ends came to 10 bases. The V gene's germline CDR1 is DFQATT and CDR2 SNEGSKA (reference sequence). The CDR3 sequence is 14 residues long. Study-level results: TRBV5-6, TRBV5-1 and TRBV20-1 were among roughly 5 TRBV segments more frequent in patients than controls. The F measure placed samples prepared in the same batch into strongly shared clusters.

This receptor was taken from a girl aged 5-17 years with multiple sclerosis. This chain connects TRBV20-1 to TRBJ2-1, with D unresolved. Source material: blood. CDR3 protein: CSARDSRAYNEQFF. CDR3 sequence (DNA): TGCAGTGCTAGAGATAGTCGGGCTTACAATGAGCAGTTCTTC.